Listed below are T cell receptor beta chains from one sample, sequenced in a study of shared clonotypes between healthy human individuals. Using immunoSEQ multiplex PCR, the repertoire was profiled, and TCRdb retains in-frame clones only, with some absent. In the table there are some 470,000 clones, 75% to 85% of which are singletons. The specimen sequenced was PBMCs. These receptors were collected from a woman aged 40 to 50 in good health. Some clones in this sample may be carry-over from other donors' samples. The CDR3 runs from the conserved cysteine through the conserved F or W. Fields, in order: J gene, clone size, V gene, D gene, CDR3 protein, CDR3 DNA. D genes are given only for firm matches. For some rows the clone size is stated as once, few or many, or as a class when expanded; others skip it.

TRBJ2-5 - TRBV5-1 - CASSLDSSPGSKETQYF TGCGCCAGCAGCTTGGACAGTTCCCCCGGGTCCAAAGAGACCCAGTACTTC
TRBJ2-7 - TRBV7-9 - CASSLVTASSYEQYF TGTGCCAGCAGCTTAGTGACAGCTTCCTCCTACGAGCAGTACTTC
TRBJ1-1 - TRBV28 TRBD1 CASSPPGTVSTEAFF TGTGCCAGCAGTCCCCCCGGGACAGTGAGCACTGAAGCTTTCTTT
TRBJ1-2 - TRBV10-1 - CASRVQGGYGYTF TGCGCCAGCAGGGTACAGGGTGGCTATGGCTACACCTTC
TRBJ2-5 - TRBV7-8 TRBD2 CASSFWRERGETQYF TGTGCCAGCAGCTTCTGGAGGGAGCGGGGCGAGACCCAGTACTTC
TRBJ2-7 once TRBV5-1 TRBD2 CASSRATSGRAGVDEQYF TGCGCCAGCAGCCGTGCAACTAGCGGGAGGGCCGGGGTCGACGAGCAGTACTTC
TRBJ2-1 - TRBV11-2 TRBD2 CASSPLGLGYNEQFF TGTGCCAGCAGCCCCCTCGGACTAGGCTACAATGAGCAGTTCTTC
TRBJ1-4 - TRBV18 - CASSPRGKLATNEKLFF TGTGCCAGCTCACCAAGGGGCAAGCTTGCAACTAATGAAAAACTGTTTTTT
TRBJ2-2 few TRBV29-1 - CSVAPRTGELFF TGCAGCGTTGCCCCCAGGACTGGGGAGCTGTTTTTT
TRBJ2-2 once TRBV28 - CASKETHNTGELFF TGTGCCAGCAAGGAGACACACAACACCGGGGAGCTGTTTTTT
TRBJ2-3 - TRBV28 TRBD2 CASRASGAGVWDTQYF TGTGCCAGCAGGGCGAGCGGAGCGGGGGTCTGGGATACGCAGTATTTT
TRBJ2-7 - TRBV7-8 TRBD1 CASSFNRGSYEQYF TGTGCCAGCAGCTTCAACAGGGGTTCCTACGAGCAGTACTTC
TRBJ2-7 - TRBV28 TRBD1 CASKGQGASGSYEQYF TGTGCCAGTAAGGGACAGGGCGCTAGCGGTTCCTACGAGCAGTACTTC
TRBJ2-3 - TRBV5-5 TRBD2 CASSLRLAGGPPDTQYF TGTGCCAGCAGCCTGAGACTAGCGGGAGGGCCCCCAGATACGCAGTATTTT
TRBJ2-1 - TRBV5-1 - CASSIQGTSGTNEQFF TGCGCCAGCAGCATACAAGGGACTTCCGGGACCAATGAGCAGTTCTTC
TRBJ2-3 - TRBV7-6 TRBD2 CASSFLERGSTDTQYF TGTGCCAGCAGCTTCCTTGAGCGGGGAAGCACAGATACGCAGTATTTT
TRBJ2-1 - TRBV29-1 TRBD2 CSLITGLVFNEQFF TGCAGCCTCATAACGGGACTAGTGTTCAATGAGCAGTTCTTC
TRBJ1-2 once TRBV13 - CASSSRPTGILYGYTF TGTGCCAGCAGCTCCAGACCCACAGGGATACTCTATGGCTACACCTTC
TRBJ2-1 - TRBV7-3 TRBD2 CASRVSGTNNEQFF TGTGCCAGCAGGGTTAGCGGGACTAACAATGAGCAGTTCTTC
TRBJ2-1 - TRBV7-2 TRBD1 CASSPLGTGYNEQFF TGTGCCAGCAGCCCCCTAGGGACAGGATACAATGAGCAGTTCTTC
TRBJ1-1 few TRBV2 TRBD1 CASSNIQDRENTEAFF TGTGCCAGCAGTAACATCCAGGACAGGGAGAACACTGAAGCTTTCTTT
TRBJ2-5 - TRBV19 TRBD2 CASSMSGLAQQETQYF TGTGCCAGTAGTATGTCCGGACTAGCGCAACAAGAGACCCAGTACTTC
TRBJ2-1 - TRBV5-4 TRBD2 CASSSGASGFSYNEQFF TGTGCCAGCAGCTCGGGGGCTAGCGGGTTCTCCTACAATGAGCAGTTCTTC
TRBJ2-2 many TRBV29-1 TRBD2 CSVATSGRGTGELFF TGCAGCGTAGCGACTAGCGGGAGAGGCACCGGGGAGCTGTTTTTT
TRBJ1-1 - TRBV6-4 - CASSVQRNTEAFF TGTGCCAGCAGTGTCCAGAGAAACACTGAAGCTTTCTTT
TRBJ1-5 once TRBV15 - CATSRDGQGFQPQHF TGTGCCACCAGCAGAGACGGGCAGGGATTCCAGCCCCAGCATTTT
TRBJ1-1 - TRBV5-4 TRBD1 CASSLIGGLDTEAFF TGTGCCAGCAGCTTAATAGGGGGCTTGGACACTGAGGCTTTCTTT
TRBJ2-4 - TRBV25-1 TRBD1 CASSASGTGGGGITQYF TGTGCCAGCAGCGCTTCCGGGACAGGGGGCGGGGGCATCACTCAGTACTTC
TRBJ2-3 - TRBV2 - CASSEDRGGDTQYF TGTGCCAGCAGTGAAGACAGGGGAGGAGATACGCAGTATTTT
TRBJ2-7 once TRBV28 TRBD2 CASSLAGGSYEQYF TGTGCCAGCAGTTTAGCGGGAGGGTCCTACGAGCAGTACTTC
TRBJ2-5 few TRBV7-9 TRBD2 CASSLGTSGRSETQYF TGTGCCAGCAGCTTAGGGACTAGCGGGAGGTCAGAGACCCAGTACTTC